Here is one TCR beta chain with its context. CDR3 length: 16 residues. Germline lookup yields CDR1 MNHEY and CDR2 SMNVEV (reference sequence). With 8 bases clipped from V and 1 base from J, the junction kept 13 bases outside the gene matches. Cohort assignment relied on participant-reported clinical history. This sample stems from a study of blood T cell repertoires in COVID-19. Profiling relied on immunoSEQ multiplex PCR, and the TCRdb table lists in-frame clones only, not all of them. The table lists about 150,000 clones, around 86% of them singletons. The rearrangement uses TRBV27 and TRBJ2-7, with 8 positions matching TRBD1. The sequenced sample was PBMCs or T cells enriched from blood (not recorded which). This receptor was identified in a man in his fifties or sixties who had recovered from COVID-19. CDR3 loop: CASHTTDRGRSYEQYF. The CDR3 coding sequence is TGTGCCAGCCACACGACCGACAGGGGTAGATCCTACGAGCAGTACTTC.